This T cell receptor (beta chain) was profiled in a study of T-cell reconstitution after alpha-beta-depleted transplantation in children. About this clonotype: Its antigen is currently unknown.

Overall study results and limits: Where alpha-beta T cells came from about two months after transplant was reportedly several hundred expanded graft clones.

Preparation of the TCRbeta library involved a method that used unique molecular identifiers. TCRdb redid the calling of the PCR reads with MiXCR, one entry per CDR3 protein. The table records about 640,000 distinct CDR3 sequences, approximately 12% of them present only once. This sample comprised PBMCs, mostly from graft donor cells, obtained 360 days after TCRalphabeta/CD19-depleted stem cell transplant. The TCR sequence derives from a male patient aged 5 to 17 who had a stem cell transplant for acute myeloid leukemia, so the T cells may come from the graft donor.

The DNA for the CDR3 is TGCGCCAGCAGCCAAGAATTCGGCCGACTCACAGATACGCAGTATTTT. It is translated as CASSQEFGRLTDTQYF. The chain carries TRBV4-3 and TRBJ2-3; D is unclear. CDR3 length equals 16 residues. Per germline, CDR1 LGHNA and CDR2 YSLEER. V lost 0 bases and J lost 2, with 12 bases in between.